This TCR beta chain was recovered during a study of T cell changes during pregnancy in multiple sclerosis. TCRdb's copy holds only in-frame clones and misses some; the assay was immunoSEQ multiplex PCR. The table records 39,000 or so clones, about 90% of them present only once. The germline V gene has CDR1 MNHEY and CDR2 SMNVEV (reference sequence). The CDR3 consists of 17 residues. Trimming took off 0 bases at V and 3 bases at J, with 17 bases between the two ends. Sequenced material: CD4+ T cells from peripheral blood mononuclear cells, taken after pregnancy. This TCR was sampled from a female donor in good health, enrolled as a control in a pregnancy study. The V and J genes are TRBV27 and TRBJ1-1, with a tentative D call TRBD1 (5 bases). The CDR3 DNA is TGTGCCAGCAGTTTATCGAGGCAGGGAACCCCGTACACTGAAGCTTTCTTT. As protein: CASSLSRQGTPYTEAFF.